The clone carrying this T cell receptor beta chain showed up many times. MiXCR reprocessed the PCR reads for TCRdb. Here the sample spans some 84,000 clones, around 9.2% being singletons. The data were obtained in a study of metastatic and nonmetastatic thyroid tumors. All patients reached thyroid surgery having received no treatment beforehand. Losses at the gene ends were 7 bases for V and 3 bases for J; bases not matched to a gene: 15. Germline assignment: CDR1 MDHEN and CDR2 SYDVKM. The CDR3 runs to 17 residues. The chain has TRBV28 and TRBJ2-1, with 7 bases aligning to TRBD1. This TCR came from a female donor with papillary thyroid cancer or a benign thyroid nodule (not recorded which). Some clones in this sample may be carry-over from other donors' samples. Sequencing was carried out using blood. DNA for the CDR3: TGTGCCAGCACTCTAAGGTCCGGACAGGCCTTCTACAATGAGCAGTTCTTC. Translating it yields CASTLRSGQAFYNEQFF.